These 13 T cell receptor beta chains were all obtained from the same sample, sequenced in a study of blood T cells in healthy people across ages. With a J-beta primer mix and a sample-barcoded 5' primer, a second PCR ran about 7 to 12 cycles. TCRdb used MiXCR to reprocess the 5' RACE reads, holding one entry per CDR3 protein. The data contain some 1.5 million distinct CDR3 sequences, 28% of them seen just once; the ten biggest clones take up 7.7%. The sample taken for sequencing was blood. These receptors were obtained from a young woman in good health.

With respect to this clonotype: This may be a read error: a much more frequent sequence differs by one nucleotide. This chain links TRBV3-1 with TRBJ2-7; tentative D call: TRBD2 (5 bases). The CDR3 sequence is 16 residues long. The V end was cut by 0 bases, the J end by 9 bases, with 21 bases between. Germline CDR1 is LGHDT and CDR2 is YNNKEL (reference sequence). CDR3 coding DNA: TGTGCCAGCAGCCAAGAGGACGGACTGGGGTACCTGGGGCAGTACTTC. Translating it yields CASSQEDGLGYLGQYF.

This clonotype was seen only a few times. The V gene is TRBV2, the J gene TRBJ2-3, with TRBD2 matching 8 bases. Germline CDR1 is SNHLY and CDR2 is FYNNEI. This CDR3 is built from 15 residues. The V gene end was trimmed by 6 bases and the J gene end by 2 bases; junction bases not matched to a gene: 7. DNA for the CDR3: TGTGCCAGCAGAAACGGGAGGGCTACCACAGATACGCAGTATTTT. It specifies CASRNGRATTDTQYF.

This chain uses TRBV2 with TRBJ1-1; tentative D call: TRBD1 (5 bases). This CDR3 region has 13 residues. V gave up 4 bases and J gave up 6 bases, with 12 bases separating them. Germline loops: CDR1 SNHLY, CDR2 FYNNEI. The CDR3 protein is CASSGGPKAEAFF. The CDR3 nucleotides read TGTGCCAGCAGTGGGGGCCCCAAGGCTGAAGCTTTCTTT.

The gene calls are TRBV5-1 and TRBJ2-5; 7 nucleotides line up with TRBD2. This CDR3 comprises 12 residues. V was pared by 4 bases and J by 7 bases, with 4 bases of the junction left unmatched. Germline CDR1 and CDR2: SGHRS and YFSETQ. The CDR3 coding sequence is TGCGCCAGCAGCCCAGCGGGGAGGACCCAGTACTTC. Translating gives CASSPAGRTQYF. Full variable domain (rest looked up from reference TRBV5-1 and TRBJ2-5): KAGVTQTPRYLIKTRGQQVTLSCSPISGHRSVSWYQQTPGQGLQFLFEYFSETQRNKGNFPGRFSGRQFSNSRSEMNVSTLELGDSALYLCASSPAGRTQYFGPGTRLLVL.

This rearrangement joins TRBV2 to TRBJ2-6; possibly TRBD2 for D (6 bases). The CDR3 is made up of 16 amino acids. Per the germline V gene, CDR1 is SNHLY and CDR2 is FYNNEI. Trimming took 4 bases from V and 1 from J, leaving 11 bases between them. DNA for the CDR3: TGTGCCAGCAGTGGCGGGGCCCGATCTGGGGCCAACGTCCTGACTTTC. Protein product: CASSGGARSGANVLTF.

This chain connects TRBV5-1 to TRBJ2-3; TRBD2 might be the D (6 bases). Germline CDR1 SGHRS, CDR2 YFSETQ. The CDR3 spans 14 residues. Deletions cut 4 bases from V and 4 bases from J, with 13 bases between. In nucleotides, the CDR3 is TGCGCCAGCAGCCGAGAGGCTAGCGCAGATACGCAGTATTTT. Translated: CASSREASADTQYF.

This clonotype was found many times. The chain joins TRBV5-1 to TRBJ2-7; no clear D. Germline values: CDR1 SGHRS, CDR2 YFSETQ. The length of the CDR3 is 14 residues. Between the trimmed V and J ends, which lost 1 base and 5 bases, there was a span of 13 bases. The CDR3 DNA reads TGCGCCAGCAGCTTGATGCGATCGGCGGACGAGCAGTACTTC. Translating it yields CASSLMRSADEQYF.

The rearrangement joins TRBV5-1 to TRBJ1-4, with D hard to call. CDR1 is SGHRS, CDR2 YFSETQ, per germline. V lost 2 bases and J 2 bases, leaving 13 bases between the germline ends. This CDR3 is built from 16 residues. The CDR3 bases are TGCGCCAGCAGCTTCAAGGGCGGCTGGACTAATGAAAAACTGTTTTTT. Its translation is CASSFKGGWTNEKLFF.

The V call is TRBV7-9, the J call TRBJ1-1, with D possibly being TRBD1 (6 bases). Germline V gene sequence: CDR1 SEHNR, CDR2 FQNEAQ (reference sequence). V lost 5 bases and J 5 bases, leaving 18 bases between the germline ends. The CDR3 is 15 amino acids. The CDR3 spells CASSTSNRVGTEAFF. CDR3 bases: TGTGCCAGCAGCACCTCCAACAGGGTAGGGACTGAAGCTTTCTTT. The full variable domain, rest sourced from reference TRBV7-9 and TRBJ1-1, is DTGVSQNPRHKITKRGQNVTFRCDPISEHNRLYWYRQTLGQGPEFLTYFQNEAQLEKSRLLSDRFSAERPKGSFSTLEIQRTEQGDSAMYLCASSTSNRVGTEAFFGQGTRLTVV.

In this sample, this clonotype turned up many times. The V call is TRBV7-6, the J call TRBJ1-2; D might be TRBD1 (5 bases). The V gene lost 1 base and the J gene lost 6 bases, with 12 bases spanning the gap. The CDR3 loop spans 14 amino acids. Germline lookup yields CDR1 SGHVS and CDR2 FNYEAQ. CDR3 nucleotides: TGTGCCAGCAGCTTAGGCGGGGGATTGGATGGCTACACCTTC. Translating gives CASSLGGGLDGYTF.

This clonotype was seen repeatedly, ten times or more. The rearrangement links TRBV2 to TRBJ2-7, with a tentative D call TRBD1 (6 bases). V was trimmed by 7 bases and J by 3 bases, leaving 13 bases between them. Per the germline V gene, CDR1 is SNHLY and CDR2 is FYNNEI. CDR3 size: 13 residues. CDR3 coding DNA: TGTGCCAGCACCTCTCCAGGGGTCTACGAGCAGTACTTC. Residues: CASTSPGVYEQYF.

This clonotype was observed at least ten times. V usage is TRBV7-9 and J usage is TRBJ2-5, with D perhaps TRBD1 (6 bases). Trimming took off 6 bases at V and 2 bases at J, with 13 bases between the two ends. The CDR3 runs to 14 residues. Germline V gene lookup returns CDR1 SEHNR and CDR2 FQNEAQ (reference sequence). DNA for the CDR3: TGTGCCAGCAGTAGGGACACAGGTCAAGAGACCCAGTACTTC. It translates to CASSRDTGQETQYF.

This clonotype showed up many times. The rearrangement uses TRBV6-4 and TRBJ1-2; D might be TRBD1 (5 bases). CDR1 and CDR2 from the germline V gene are MRHNA and SNTAGT. The CDR3 is made up of 12 amino acids. The V and J ends lost 4 bases and 6 bases respectively, with 9 bases between them. Here the CDR3 reads CASSGDSDGYTF. The CDR3, as DNA: TGTGCCAGCAGTGGCGACAGCGATGGCTACACCTTC.